Sequencing of this TCR beta chain was carried out in a study of T cell changes during pregnancy in multiple sclerosis. Clones were sequenced by immunoSEQ multiplex PCR, and TCRdb holds only the in-frame ones, with some missing. This table has around 110,000 clones, roughly 92% appearing once. CDR3 length: 15 residues. Germline values: CDR1 SGHDT, CDR2 YYEEEE. The V end was cut by 0 bases, the J end by 1 base, with 10 bases between. This clone appeared once. The sequencing here drew on peripheral blood, taken in the third trimester of pregnancy. The chain has TRBV5-6 and TRBJ1-2, with D possibly matching TRBD1 (5 bases). This TCR was recovered from a female donor with multiple sclerosis, enrolled in a pregnancy study. Here the CDR3 reads CASSLGQPFNYGYTF. The CDR3 DNA is TGTGCCAGCAGCTTGGGACAGCCATTTAACTATGGCTACACCTTC.